The entry that follows covers one TCR beta chain sequence. The data originate from a study of cytomegalovirus exposure and HLA in healthy donors. For the study at large: Unique TCR beta sequences numbering approximately 120 million came from around 180 million T cells in an earlier analysis.

60 Vbeta and 13 Jbeta primers were used in PCR. Clones were read by immunoSEQ multiplex PCR, and TCRdb kept only the in-frame ones, dropping some. The sample holds more than 90,000 clones; roughly 70% are singletons and the top ten take 2.7%. The CDR3 is 15 amino acids. CDR1 is LGHNA and CDR2 is YNFKEQ in the germline V gene. V lost 1 base to trimming and J lost 14 bases; unmatched junction nucleotides: 15. The V and J genes are TRBV4-2 and TRBJ2-3, with TRBD2 matching over 7 bases. The sequenced sample consisted of PBMCs. The source is a man over 45 in good health and CMV-seronegative. DNA for the CDR3: TGTGCCAGCAGCCAAGGACTAGCAACCGACTACGGTTTGTATTTT. As protein: CASSQGLATDYGLYF.